A selection of T cell receptor beta chains follows, all from one sample in a study of blood T cell repertoires in COVID-19. Profiling relied on immunoSEQ multiplex PCR, and the TCRdb table lists in-frame clones only, not all of them. The sample has some 230,000 clones, roughly 85% seen once. Sequenced sample: peripheral blood. These TCRs come from a man in his forties with acute or convalescent COVID-19. Each CDR3 is given with its conserved first and last residue.

CASSLAPTGDGTEAFF	TRBV5-1	TRBJ1-1
CASTHTGVRMGTEAFF	TRBV19	TRBJ1-1
CASSEYPGSNQPQHF	TRBV6-1	TRBJ1-5
CASSEGGTEAFF	TRBV2	TRBJ1-1
CASSGNREWGTEAFF	TRBV2	TRBJ1-1
CANIAGNEQYF	TRBV6-5	TRBJ2-7
CASSPAGAYGYTF	TRBV5-1	TRBJ1-2
CASSRGQDMPQHF	TRBV5-4	TRBJ1-5
CASMPGGTAVSVLGGYTF	TRBV19	TRBJ1-2
CATSNGEEAQHF	TRBV15	TRBJ1-5
CASSSNPLTPGPQHF	TRBV28	TRBJ1-5
CASSQMTDLYGYTF	TRBV4-2	TRBJ1-2
CASTRSLQGTAHGYTF	TRBV19	TRBJ1-2
CASSPGGKQETQYF	TRBV28	TRBJ2-5
CASSLAGRESEAFF	TRBV7-3	TRBJ1-1
CASGEGDNYGYTF	TRBV12-5	TRBJ1-2
CASSLGSGDLGLNEQFF	TRBV11-2	TRBJ2-1
CASGRQITDTQYF	TRBV19	TRBJ2-3
CASSTAPGQPSHTQYF	TRBV7-2	TRBJ2-3
CASSKSREGASGYGYTF	TRBV21-1	TRBJ1-2